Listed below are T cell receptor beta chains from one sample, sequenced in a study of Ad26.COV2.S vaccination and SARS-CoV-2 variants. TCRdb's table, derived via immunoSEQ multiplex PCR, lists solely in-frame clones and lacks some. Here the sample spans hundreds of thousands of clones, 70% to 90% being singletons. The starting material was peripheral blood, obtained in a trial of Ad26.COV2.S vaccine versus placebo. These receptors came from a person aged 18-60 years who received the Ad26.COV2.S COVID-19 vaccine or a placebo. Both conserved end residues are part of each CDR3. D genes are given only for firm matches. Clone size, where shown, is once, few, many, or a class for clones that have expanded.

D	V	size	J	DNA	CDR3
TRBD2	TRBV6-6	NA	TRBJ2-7	TGTGCCAGCAGAGGGAGCGGGGGGCGGTACGAGCAGTACTTC	CASRGSGGRYEQYF
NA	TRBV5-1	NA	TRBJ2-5	TGCGCCAGCAGCTTGGGACAGGTTGGGGAGACCCAGTACTTC	CASSLGQVGETQYF
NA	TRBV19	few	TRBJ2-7	TGTGCCAGTAGTAGGGATGGGGGCCCCTACGAGCAGTACTTC	CASSRDGGPYEQYF
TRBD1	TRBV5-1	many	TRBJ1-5	TGCGCCAGCAGCTTAGGATTACGCCGGGACAGAAATCAGCCCCAGCATTTT	CASSLGLRRDRNQPQHF
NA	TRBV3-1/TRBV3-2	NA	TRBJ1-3	TGTGCCAGCAGCCAACATACAGGTCCAGGAAACACCATATATTTT	CASSQHTGPGNTIYF
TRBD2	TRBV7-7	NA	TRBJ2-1	TGTGCTAGCAGCTCCGGACTAGCGCCCTACAATGAGCAGTTCTTC	CASSSGLAPYNEQFF
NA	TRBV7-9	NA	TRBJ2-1	TGTGCCAGCAGCTTAGCGCTGGCGGGCCTCAGATACAATGAGCAGTTCTTC	CASSLALAGLRYNEQFF
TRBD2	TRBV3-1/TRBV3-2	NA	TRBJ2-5	TGTGCCAGCAGCTACGGACTAGCGGGAGGGCAAGAGACCCAGTACTTC	CASSYGLAGGQETQYF
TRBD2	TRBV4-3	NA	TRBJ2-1	TGCGCCAGCAGCCAGGGACTAGCGGGGTACAATGAGCAGTTCTTC	CASSQGLAGYNEQFF
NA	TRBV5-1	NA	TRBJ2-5	TGCGCCAGCAGCTTAAGAGAGACCCAGTACTTC	CASSLRETQYF
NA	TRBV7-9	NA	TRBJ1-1	TGTGCCAGCAGCTCTCCAAAAACAGGGAGAGCTTTCTTT	CASSSPKTGRAFF
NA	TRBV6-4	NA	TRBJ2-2	TGTGCCAGCAGTGACACGGGAACCGGGGAGCTGTTTTTT	CASSDTGTGELFF
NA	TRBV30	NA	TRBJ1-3	TGTGCCTGGAGTTTGACAGGTTCTTCTGGAAACACCATATATTTT	CAWSLTGSSGNTIYF
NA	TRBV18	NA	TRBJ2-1	TGTGCCAGCTCACCCGCCGGGAGCCCCTACAATGAGCAGTTCTTC	CASSPAGSPYNEQFF
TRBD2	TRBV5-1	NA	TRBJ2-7	TGCGCCAGCATGGAGGCGGGAGTGTTCGACGAGCAGTACTTC	CASMEAGVFDEQYF
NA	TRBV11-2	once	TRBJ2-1	TGTGCCAGCAGCTTGGCGGGTAGTCACAATGAGCAGTTCTTC	CASSLAGSHNEQFF
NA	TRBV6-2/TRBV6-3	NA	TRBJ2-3	TGTGCCAGCAGTTACCGAGCAGGGGGCACAGATACGCAGTATTTT	CASSYRAGGTDTQYF
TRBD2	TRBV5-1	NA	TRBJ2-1	TGCGCCAGCAGCCTGACGGCTAGCGGGTACAATGAGCAGTTCTTC	CASSLTASGYNEQFF
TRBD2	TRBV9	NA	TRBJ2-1	TGTGCCAGCAGCGTAGAACCTAGCGGGAGGGGAAGCTCCTACAATGAGCAGTTCTTC	CASSVEPSGRGSSYNEQFF
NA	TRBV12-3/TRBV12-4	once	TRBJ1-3	TGTGCCAGCAGGGCAGGGATGGGAAACACCATATATTTT	CASRAGMGNTIYF
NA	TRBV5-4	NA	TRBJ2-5	TGTGCCAGCAGCTCGGTCCATAGGACAAGCCAAGAGACCCAGTACTTC	CASSSVHRTSQETQYF
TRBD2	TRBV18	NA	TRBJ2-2	TGTGCCAGCAACCCTTCCGGGAGGGGCGGGGAGCTGTTTTTT	CASNPSGRGGELFF
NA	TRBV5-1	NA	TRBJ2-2	TGCGCCAGCAGCTTGTTCGGAACGGGGGCGAACACCGGGGAGCTGTTTTTT	CASSLFGTGANTGELFF
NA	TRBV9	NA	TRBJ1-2	TGTGCCAGCAGCGTTGACAGAAACTATGGCTACACCTTC	CASSVDRNYGYTF
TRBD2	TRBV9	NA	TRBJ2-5	TGTGCCAGCAGCGAGGGGAGGACTAGCGGACAAGAGACCCAGTACTTC	CASSEGRTSGQETQYF
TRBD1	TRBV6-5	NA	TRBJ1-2	TGTGCCAGCAGTTACTTGCGGGACAGTTATGGCTACACCTTC	CASSYLRDSYGYTF
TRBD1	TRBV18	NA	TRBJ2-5	TGTGCCAGCTCAAAGGGGACAGGGTTGTACCAAGAGACCCAGTACTTC	CASSKGTGLYQETQYF
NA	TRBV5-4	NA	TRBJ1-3	TGTGCCAGCAGCCCACAGACTCTGAGCTCTGGAAACACCATATATTTT	CASSPQTLSSGNTIYF
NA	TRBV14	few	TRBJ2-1	TGTGCCAGCAGCCAAGATCCAGAGGGAATCTACAATGAGCAGTTCTTC	CASSQDPEGIYNEQFF
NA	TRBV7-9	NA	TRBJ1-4	TGTGCCAGCAGCTTTGGTATGAATAATGAAAAACTGTTTTTT	CASSFGMNNEKLFF
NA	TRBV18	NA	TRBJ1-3	TGTGCCAGCTCACCCGTAGGTGCCGGAGGGACCATATATTTT	CASSPVGAGGTIYF
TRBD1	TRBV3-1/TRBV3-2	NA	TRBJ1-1	TGTGCCAGCAGCCTAGGGGGCGCTGGAAACACTGAAGCTTTCTTT	CASSLGGAGNTEAFF
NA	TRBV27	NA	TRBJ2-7	TGTGCCAGCAGTTCGCAGGGGTCCGAGCAGTACTTC	CASSSQGSEQYF
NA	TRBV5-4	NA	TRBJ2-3	TGTGCCAGCAGCTTGGTGGGGGAGGGGGCTGATACGCAGTATTTT	CASSLVGEGADTQYF
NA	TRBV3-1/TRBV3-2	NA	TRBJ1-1	TGTGCCAGCAGCCAAGATGTGAAGGAACGGGCTCTAGCTTTCTTT	CASSQDVKERALAFF
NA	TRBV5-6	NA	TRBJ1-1	TGTGCCAGCAGCTTGGATCAGGGGCCAGCTTTCTTT	CASSLDQGPAFF
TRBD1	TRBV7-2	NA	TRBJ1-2	TGTGCCAGCAGCTTATTGCGACAGGGAGGTAACTATGGCTACACCTTC	CASSLLRQGGNYGYTF